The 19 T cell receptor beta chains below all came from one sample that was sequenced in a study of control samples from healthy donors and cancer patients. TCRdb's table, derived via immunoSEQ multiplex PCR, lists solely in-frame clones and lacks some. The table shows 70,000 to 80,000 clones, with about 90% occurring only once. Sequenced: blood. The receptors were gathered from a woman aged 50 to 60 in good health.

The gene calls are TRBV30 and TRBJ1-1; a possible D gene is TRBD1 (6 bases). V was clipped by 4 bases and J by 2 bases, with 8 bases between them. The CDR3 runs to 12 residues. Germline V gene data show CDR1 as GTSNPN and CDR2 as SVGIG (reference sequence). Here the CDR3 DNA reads TGTGCCTGGAAGGACAGAAACACTGAAGCTTTCTTT. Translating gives CAWKDRNTEAFF. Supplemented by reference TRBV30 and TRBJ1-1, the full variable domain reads SQTIHQWPATLVQPVGSPLSLECTVEGTSNPNLYWYRQAAGRGLQLLFYSVGIGQISSEVPQNLSASRPQDRQFILSSKKLLLSDSGFYLCAWKDRNTEAFFGQGTRLTVV.

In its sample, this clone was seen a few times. The CDR3 bases are TGTGCCAGCAGCTATGGTGCCGGACAGGGGAGCAATGAGCAGTTCTTC. Protein product: CASSYGAGQGSNEQFF. This chain links TRBV11-2 with TRBJ2-1; 9 bases align to TRBD1. Germline CDR1 is SGHAT and CDR2 is FQNNGV. The CDR3 loop spans 16 amino acids. The V gene end was trimmed by 4 bases and the J gene end by 6 bases; junction bases not matched to a gene: 10.

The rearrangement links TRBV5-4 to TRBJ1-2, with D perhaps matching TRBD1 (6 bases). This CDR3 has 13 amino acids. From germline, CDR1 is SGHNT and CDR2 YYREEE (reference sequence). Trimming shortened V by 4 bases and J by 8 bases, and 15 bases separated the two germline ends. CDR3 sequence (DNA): TGTGCCAGCAGCCCTCGGGGTCAGGGGGGCTACACCTTC. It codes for CASSPRGQGGYTF.

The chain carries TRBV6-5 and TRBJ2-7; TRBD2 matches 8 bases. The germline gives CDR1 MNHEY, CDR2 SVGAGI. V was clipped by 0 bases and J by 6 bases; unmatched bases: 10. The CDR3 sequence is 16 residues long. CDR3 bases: TGTGCCAGCAGTTACTCGGGCCTAGCGGGCGGAGGCGAGCAGTACTTC. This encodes CASSYSGLAGGGEQYF.

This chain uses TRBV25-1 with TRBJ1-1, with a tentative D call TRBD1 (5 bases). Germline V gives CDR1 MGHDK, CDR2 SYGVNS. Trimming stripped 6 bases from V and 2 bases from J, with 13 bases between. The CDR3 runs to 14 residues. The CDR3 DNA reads TGTGCCAGCAGACCACCCAGGGATAACACTGAAGCTTTCTTT. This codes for CASRPPRDNTEAFF.

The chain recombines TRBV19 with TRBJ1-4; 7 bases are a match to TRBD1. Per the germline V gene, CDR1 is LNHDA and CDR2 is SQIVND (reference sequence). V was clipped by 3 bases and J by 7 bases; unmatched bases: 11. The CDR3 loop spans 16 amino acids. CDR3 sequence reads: CASSILGTAGGEKLFF. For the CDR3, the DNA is TGTGCCAGTAGTATTCTCGGGACAGCTGGCGGTGAAAAACTGTTTTTT.

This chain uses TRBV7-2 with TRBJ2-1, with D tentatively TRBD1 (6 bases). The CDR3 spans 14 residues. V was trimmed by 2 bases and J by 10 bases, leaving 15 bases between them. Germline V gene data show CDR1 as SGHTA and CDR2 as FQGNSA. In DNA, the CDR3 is TGTGCCAGCAGCTTATCAGCAGGGGCCAAGGAGCAGTTCTTC. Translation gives CASSLSAGAKEQFF.

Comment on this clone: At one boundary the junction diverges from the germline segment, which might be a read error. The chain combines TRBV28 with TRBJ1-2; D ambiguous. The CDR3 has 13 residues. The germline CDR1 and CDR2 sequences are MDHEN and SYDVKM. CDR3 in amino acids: CAGSLSPNYGYTF. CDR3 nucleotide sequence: TGTGCCGGCAGTTTAAGCCCCAACTATGGCTACACCTTC.

Here the CDR3 DNA reads TGTGCCAGCAGCTTAGCGATCGGGCCCACCGGGGAGCTGTTTTTT. This encodes CASSLAIGPTGELFF. The V and J genes are TRBV7-9 and TRBJ2-2; D is unresolved. Germline V gene sequence: CDR1 SEHNR, CDR2 FQNEAQ (reference sequence). The germline V and J ends were trimmed by 0 bases and 4 bases, with 9 bases remaining between them. This CDR3 is built from 15 residues.

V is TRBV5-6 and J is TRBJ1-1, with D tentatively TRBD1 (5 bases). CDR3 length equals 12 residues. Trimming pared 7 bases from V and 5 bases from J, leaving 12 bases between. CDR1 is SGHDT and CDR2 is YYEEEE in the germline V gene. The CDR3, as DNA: TGTGCCAGCGGCAGGGCGGAGACTGAAGCTTTCTTT. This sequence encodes CASGRAETEAFF.

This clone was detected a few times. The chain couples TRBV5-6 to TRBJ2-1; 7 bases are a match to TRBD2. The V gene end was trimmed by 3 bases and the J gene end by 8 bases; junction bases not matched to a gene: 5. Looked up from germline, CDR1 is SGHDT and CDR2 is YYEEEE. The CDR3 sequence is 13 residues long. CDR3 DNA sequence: TGTGCCAGCAGCTGGCGGGAGTCCCATGAGCAGTTCTTC. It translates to CASSWRESHEQFF. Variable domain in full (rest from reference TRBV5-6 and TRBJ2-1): DAGVTQSPTHLIKTRGQQVTLRCSPKSGHDTVSWYQQALGQGPQFIFQYYEEEERQRGNFPDRFSGHQFPNYSSELNVNALLLGDSALYLCASSWRESHEQFFGPGTRLTVL.

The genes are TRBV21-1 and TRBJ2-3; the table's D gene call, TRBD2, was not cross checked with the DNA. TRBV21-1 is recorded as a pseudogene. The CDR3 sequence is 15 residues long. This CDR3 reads CASSNRSAGPDTQYF. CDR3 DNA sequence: TGTGCCAGCAGCAATAGATCGGCGGGACCAGATACGCAGTATTTT.

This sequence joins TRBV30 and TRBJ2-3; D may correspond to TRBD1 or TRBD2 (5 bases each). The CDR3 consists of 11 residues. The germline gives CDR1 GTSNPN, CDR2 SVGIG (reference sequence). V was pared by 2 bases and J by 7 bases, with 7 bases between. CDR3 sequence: CAWSRGYTQYF. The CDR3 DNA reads TGTGCCTGGAGTCGGGGCTATACGCAGTATTTT.

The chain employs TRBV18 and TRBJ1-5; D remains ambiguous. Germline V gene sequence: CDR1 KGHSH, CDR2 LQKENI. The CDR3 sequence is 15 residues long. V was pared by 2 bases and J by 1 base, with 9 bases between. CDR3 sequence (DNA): TGTGCCAGCTCACCAGTCGGGTTCAGCAATCAGCCCCAGCATTTT. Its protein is CASSPVGFSNQPQHF. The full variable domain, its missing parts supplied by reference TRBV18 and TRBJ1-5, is NAGVMQNPRHLVRRRGQEARLRCSPMKGHSHVYWYRQLPEEGLKFMVYLQKENIIDESGMPKERFSAEFPKEGPSILRIQQVVRGDSAAYFCASSPVGFSNQPQHFGDGTRLSIL.

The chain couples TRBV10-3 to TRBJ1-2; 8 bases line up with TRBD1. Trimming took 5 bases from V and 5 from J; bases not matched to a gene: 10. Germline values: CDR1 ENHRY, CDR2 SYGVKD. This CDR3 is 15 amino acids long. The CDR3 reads CAISQGAASLYGYTF. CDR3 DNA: TGTGCCATCAGTCAGGGGGCCGCGAGTCTGTATGGCTACACCTTC.

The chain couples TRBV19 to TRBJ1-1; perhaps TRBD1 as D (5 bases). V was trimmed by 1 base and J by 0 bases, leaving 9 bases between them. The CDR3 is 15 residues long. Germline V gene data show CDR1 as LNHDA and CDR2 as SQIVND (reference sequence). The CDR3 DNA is TGTGCCAGTAGTATAGGAGGGACCATGAACACTGAAGCTTTCTTT. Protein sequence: CASSIGGTMNTEAFF.

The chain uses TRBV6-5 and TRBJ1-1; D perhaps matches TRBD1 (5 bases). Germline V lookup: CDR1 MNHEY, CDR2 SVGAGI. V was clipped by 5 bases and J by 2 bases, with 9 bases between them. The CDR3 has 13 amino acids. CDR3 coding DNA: TGTGCCAGCAGTACCCAGGGTAACACTGAAGCTTTCTTT. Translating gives CASSTQGNTEAFF.

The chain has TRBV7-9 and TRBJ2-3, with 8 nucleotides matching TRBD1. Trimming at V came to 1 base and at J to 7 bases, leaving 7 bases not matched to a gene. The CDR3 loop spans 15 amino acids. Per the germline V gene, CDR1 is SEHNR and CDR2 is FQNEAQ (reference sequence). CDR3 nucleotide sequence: TGTGCCAGCAGCTTAGTTTCCAGGGGGCCGCATACGCAGTATTTT. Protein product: CASSLVSRGPHTQYF.

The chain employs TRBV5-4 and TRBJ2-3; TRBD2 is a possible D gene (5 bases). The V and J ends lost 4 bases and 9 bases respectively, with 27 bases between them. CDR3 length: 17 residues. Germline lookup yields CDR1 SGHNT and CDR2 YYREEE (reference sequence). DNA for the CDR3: TGTGCCAGCAGCCCCTCTCACGGACTGACGGCACAAATCACGCAGTATTTT. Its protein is CASSPSHGLTAQITQYF. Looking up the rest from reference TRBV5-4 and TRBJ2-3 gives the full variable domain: ETGVTQSPTHLIKTRGQQVTLRCSSQSGHNTVSWYQQALGQGPQFIFQYYREEENGRGNFPPRFSGLQFPNYSSELNVNALELDDSALYLCASSPSHGLTAQITQYFGPGTRLTVL.